A selection of T cell receptor beta chains follows, all from one sample in a study of a mutant IDH1 vaccine in newly diagnosed glioma. The repertoire was sequenced with immunoSEQ multiplex PCR; TCRdb's copy has only in-frame clones and lacks some. The table lists about 29,000 clones, approximately 80% of them singletons. These receptors have no identified antigens. The sequenced sample was PBMCs, obtained from a glioma patient whose treatment included an IDH1 peptide vaccine. Every receptor here comes from a woman between 18 and 30 years old with glioma. CDR3s include the opening cysteine and the closing phenylalanine or tryptophan. The D gene is left open where the match is weak. Size is omitted from some rows. Given values are once, few, many or a class for expanded clones.

j_call v_call clone_size d_call cdr3_nt cdr3_aa
TRBJ1-1 TRBV7-9 few - TGTGCCGGAGGGAACGTGAACACTGAAGCTTTCTTT CAGGNVNTEAFF
TRBJ2-7 TRBV27 - TRBD1 TGTGCCAGCAGTTTAGCGGGACAGGGGGGTCCCTACGAGCAGTACTTC CASSLAGQGGPYEQYF
TRBJ1-1 TRBV10-2 - - TGCGCCAGCAGTGGCACAGAGAACACTGAAGCTTTCTTT CASSGTENTEAFF
TRBJ1-4 TRBV5-6 - - TGTGCCAGCAGCTTGATGGGTACCGAAAAACTGTTTTTT CASSLMGTEKLFF
TRBJ2-7 TRBV28 - TRBD2 TGTGCCAGCAGTTTATCTGCGGGAGGTTACGAGCAGTACTTC CASSLSAGGYEQYF
TRBJ1-2 TRBV7-2 - - TGTGCCAGCAGCTCGCCGTTGGGAAGCTATGGCTACACCTTC CASSSPLGSYGYTF
TRBJ2-1 TRBV10-2 - TRBD2 TGCGCCAGCAGGGTAGCGGGGGGCTACAATGAGCAGTTCTTC CASRVAGGYNEQFF
TRBJ1-2 TRBV29-1 - - TGCAGCGTTGCGGTACAGGCCTTAAACTATGGCTACACCTTC CSVAVQALNYGYTF
TRBJ2-7 TRBV6-5 - - TGTGCCAGCAGTCTGACAGTTTCCTACGAGCAGTACTTC CASSLTVSYEQYF
TRBJ1-1 TRBV6-1 few - TGTGCCAGCAGTGAAGTGGTTACTGAAGCTTTCTTT CASSEVVTEAFF
TRBJ2-7 TRBV6-1 - - TGTGCCAGCAGTACCCACGAGCAGTACTTC CASSTHEQYF
TRBJ1-2 TRBV5-1 - - TGCGCCAGCAGCTTGGCTGGGGTAGGAGGGGTCGGAGGCTACACCTTC CASSLAGVGGVGGYTF
TRBJ2-2 TRBV2 - - TGTGCCAGCAGTGTCAAGAGGGGGAGAGGGGAGCTGTTTTTT CASSVKRGRGELFF
TRBJ1-1 TRBV4-1 - - TGCGCCAGCAGCCAACCGGGACGGCCGAACACTGAAGCTTTCTTT CASSQPGRPNTEAFF
TRBJ2-5 TRBV15 - - TGTGCCACCAGCAGAGATAGGGGGGGACGTTACCAAGAGACCCAGTACTTC CATSRDRGGRYQETQYF
TRBJ2-2 TRBV4-1 - - TGCGCCAGCAGCCGGCCGCTCGCCGGGGAGCTGTTTTTT CASSRPLAGELFF
TRBJ2-5 TRBV4-2 few TRBD2 TGTGCCAGCAGCCAAGATAGCGGGAGGGCGAAGGATTTGGAGACCCAGTACTTC CASSQDSGRAKDLETQYF
TRBJ2-5 TRBV6-5 - TRBD1 TGTGCCAGTAACCTACTTTGGGACAGCCAAGAGACCCAGTACTTC CASNLLWDSQETQYF
TRBJ1-5 TRBV6-5 - TRBD1 TGTGCCAGCAGTGCCCGGACAGGGGGCGATCAGCCCCAGCATTTT CASSARTGGDQPQHF
TRBJ2-6 TRBV4-2 - - TGTGCCAGCAGCCAAGCGGGGTCCTGGCGGGGCGGTGGGGCCAACGTCCTGACTTTC CASSQAGSWRGGGANVLTF